The 29 T cell receptor beta chains below all came from one sample that was sequenced in a study of blood T cell repertoires in COVID-19. TCRdb's copy holds only in-frame clones and misses some; the assay was immunoSEQ multiplex PCR. There are around 400,000 clones in the sample; approximately 90% occur only once, and over 0.7% lies in the top ten. Sequenced sample: PBMCs or T cells enriched from blood (not recorded which). Receptors originate from a woman in her thirties or forties who had been exposed to COVID-19.

The V gene is TRBV10-2, the J gene TRBJ1-5; tentatively, D is TRBD1 (6 bases). The CDR3 sequence is 14 residues long. From germline, CDR1 is WSHSY and CDR2 SAAADI. The V gene lost 6 bases and the J gene lost 5 bases, with 14 bases spanning the gap. CDR3 in DNA: TGCGCCAGCAGAACAGGGCGGACTGATCAGCCCCAGCATTTT. Its translation: CASRTGRTDQPQHF.

In its sample, this clone was seen once. The chain joins TRBV20-1 to TRBJ1-2, with D uncertain. CDR1 is DFQATT and CDR2 is SNEGSKA in the germline V gene (reference sequence). Trimming cost V 5 bases and J 7 bases, with 11 bases left between them. The CDR3 length is 11 residues. CDR3 region: CSARLPPGYTF. CDR3 DNA: TGCAGTGCTCGACTTCCCCCTGGCTACACCTTC.

The V and J genes are TRBV7-9 and TRBJ2-7; 7 nucleotides match TRBD1. The CDR3 spans 13 residues. CDR1 is SEHNR, CDR2 FQNEAQ, per germline (reference sequence). The trim removed 4 bases at V and 6 bases at J, leaving 6 bases unmatched. As DNA, the CDR3 is TGTGCCAGCAGCTCAGACAGGGATCGCGAGCAGTACTTC. This gives the protein CASSSDRDREQYF.

The table lists this clone with a few counts. The J gene is TRBJ2-5, the V gene TRBV11-3; TRBD2 aligns across 9 bases. CDR1 and CDR2 from the germline V gene are SGHNT and YENEEA. The CDR3 runs to 17 residues. The ends lost 3 bases at V and 0 bases at J; junction bases unmatched: 8. CDR3 in DNA: TGTGCCAGCAGCTTTTCGAGAACTAGCGGGTACCAAGAGACCCAGTACTTC. This codes for CASSFSRTSGYQETQYF.

The CDR3 protein is CASSIGYRTNSPLHF. The CDR3 coding sequence is TGTGCCAGTAGTATTGGTTACAGGACAAATTCACCCCTCCACTTT. V gene TRBV19 combines with J gene TRBJ1-6, with D perhaps matching TRBD1 (5 bases). This CDR3 is built from 15 residues. Germline values: CDR1 LNHDA, CDR2 SQIVND (reference sequence). The V end lost 3 bases, the J end lost 7 bases, and 13 bases lay between the germline ends.

This rearrangement joins TRBV6-5 to TRBJ2-1; TRBD2 matches 11 bases. The J segment lost 6 bases and the V segment lost 4 bases, leaving 5 bases of the junction unmatched. This CDR3 is 15 amino acids long. The germline CDR1 and CDR2 sequences are MNHEY and SVGAGI. The CDR3 coding sequence is TGTGCCAGCAGTTGGATAGCGGGGGGGCTCAATGAGCAGTTCTTC. Protein sequence: CASSWIAGGLNEQFF.

In this sample, this clone turned up once. In DNA, the CDR3 is TGCGCCAGCAGTGACGGGGAGACCCAGTACTTC. As protein: CASSDGETQYF. V and J are TRBV10-1 and TRBJ2-5; D remains unclear. The germline CDR1 and CDR2 sequences are WNHNN and SYGVQD (reference sequence). V gave up 3 bases and J gave up 5 bases, with 4 bases separating them. The CDR3 is 11 residues long.

The genes are TRBV15 and TRBJ2-7, with a tentative D call TRBD2 (6 bases). V dropped 1 base and J dropped 5 bases, with 9 bases sitting between them. Looked up from germline, CDR1 is LNHNV and CDR2 is YYDKDF (reference sequence). The CDR3 length is 13 residues. CDR3 sequence reads: CATSRGRRDEQYF. The CDR3 nucleotides read TGTGCCACCAGCAGAGGCAGGAGGGACGAGCAGTACTTC.

The chain couples TRBV19 to TRBJ1-5, with 10 bases lining up with TRBD1. The CDR3 totals 16 residues. V dropped 7 bases and J dropped 2; count of bases not matched to a gene: 8. CDR1 and CDR2 (germline): LNHDA, SQIVND (reference sequence). CDR3 loop: CASMKDRGLGNQPQHF. CDR3 DNA sequence: TGTGCCAGTATGAAGGACAGGGGGTTAGGCAATCAGCCCCAGCATTTT.

The V gene is TRBV6-4, the J gene TRBJ1-3, with 7 bases lining up with TRBD1. The CDR3 is made up of 13 amino acids. J lost 4 bases, V lost 4 bases, and 1 base had no gene match. CDR1 and CDR2 from the germline V gene are MRHNA and SNTAGT. CDR3 coding DNA: TGTGCCAGCAGTGCGGGACAGGGAAACACCATATATTTT. Its translation: CASSAGQGNTIYF.

This clone appeared once. The rearrangement uses TRBV15 and TRBJ1-6, with 7 bases fitting TRBD1. CDR3 length: 17 residues. Trimming removed 1 base from V and 9 bases from J; junction bases left unmatched: 12. In germline, CDR1 is LNHNV, CDR2 YYDKDF (reference sequence). The CDR3 loop reads CATSRVRGTAGGSPLHF. CDR3 coding DNA: TGTGCCACCAGCAGAGTGAGGGGGACAGCCGGTGGTTCACCCCTCCACTTT.

The V and J genes are TRBV13 and TRBJ2-6, with D possibly TRBD2 on 5 matching bases. The CDR3 covers 15 residues. In germline, CDR1 is PRHDT, CDR2 FYEKMQ (reference sequence). Trimming cost V 7 bases and J 1 base, with 11 bases left between them. The CDR3 protein is CASTRRGSGANVLTF. The CDR3 bases are TGTGCCAGCACCCGCCGGGGTTCTGGGGCCAACGTCCTGACTTTC.

V gene TRBV5-1 combines with J gene TRBJ2-1, with D hard to call. V was clipped by 4 bases and J by 6 bases, with 17 bases between them. This CDR3 contains 15 residues. CDR1 SGHRS and CDR2 YFSETQ come from the germline V gene. The CDR3 bases are TGCGCCAGCAGCCCAATCCGGGTCAGAGGCAATGAGCAGTTCTTC. Protein sequence: CASSPIRVRGNEQFF.

In its sample, this clone was seen once. The V call is TRBV5-6, the J call TRBJ1-2; D not resolved. V lost 6 bases to trimming and J lost 8 bases, with 23 bases between them. Per the germline V gene, CDR1 is SGHDT and CDR2 is YYEEEE. The CDR3 is 15 amino acids. The CDR3 sequence: CASTKRTAGSWGYTF. The CDR3 nucleotides read TGTGCCAGCACCAAAAGGACTGCGGGGTCTTGGGGCTACACCTTC.

The chain is built from TRBV19 and TRBJ2-2; perhaps TRBD2 as D (6 bases). Trimming took off 0 bases at V and 4 bases at J, with 21 bases between the two ends. CDR1 LNHDA and CDR2 SQIVND come from the germline V gene (reference sequence). This CDR3 has 19 amino acids. The CDR3, as DNA: TGTGCCAGTAGTATAGATTATAGGCCTGGGGGGAAGAGCACCGGGGAGCTGTTTTTT. It translates to CASSIDYRPGGKSTGELFF.

V usage is TRBV27 and J usage is TRBJ1-2; no reliable D call. V was trimmed by 6 bases and J by 2 bases, leaving 19 bases between them. Germline V gene sequence: CDR1 MNHEY, CDR2 SMNVEV (reference sequence). The CDR3 consists of 16 residues. In DNA form, the CDR3 reads TGTGCCAGCAGCCAAAACCTCGGACTGAGGAACTATGGCTACACCTTC. Protein: CASSQNLGLRNYGYTF.

The rearrangement joins TRBV19 to TRBJ2-1, with TRBD2 matching 7 bases. Germline V gene data show CDR1 as LNHDA and CDR2 as SQIVND (reference sequence). V trimming: 5 bases; J trimming: 5 bases; junction bases outside the gene matches: 18. The length of the CDR3 is 18 residues. The CDR3 region has the DNA TGTGCCAGTAGTCCTGCTAGCGGACTACAAAAAAGAAACAATGAGCAGTTCTTC. The encoded protein is CASSPASGLQKRNNEQFF.

This chain uses TRBV2 with TRBJ2-7; perhaps TRBD2 as D (5 bases). The CDR3 is 11 residues long. Deletions cut 11 bases from V and 6 bases from J, with 14 bases between. CDR1 is SNHLY and CDR2 is FYNNEI in the germline V gene. CDR3 coding DNA: TGTGCCGGCTTACTACGGGGCGAGCAGTACTTC. This codes for CAGLLRGEQYF.

The CDR3 is CASSESSGSPYEQYF. DNA for the CDR3: TGCGCCAGCAGTGAGTCGAGCGGGAGCCCCTACGAGCAGTACTTC. The rearrangement uses TRBV10-1 and TRBJ2-7, with TRBD2 matching over 8 bases. The CDR3 runs to 15 residues. J lost 2 bases, V lost 0 bases, and 3 bases had no gene match. Germline CDR1 is WNHNN and CDR2 is SYGVQD (reference sequence).

In its sample, this clone was seen a few times. The rearrangement uses TRBV10-1 and TRBJ2-7; a possible D gene is TRBD1 (5 bases). Germline values: CDR1 WNHNN, CDR2 SYGVQD (reference sequence). The CDR3 is 13 residues long. Trimming took off 6 bases at V and 7 bases at J, with 16 bases between the two ends. The CDR3 sequence is CASRQDGLGEQYF. The CDR3 nucleotides are TGCGCCAGCAGACAGGACGGATTGGGGGAGCAGTACTTC.

The chain has TRBV30 and TRBJ2-7; TRBD2 might be the D (6 bases). Germline V gives CDR1 GTSNPN, CDR2 SVGIG (reference sequence). V was shortened by 0 bases and J by 7 bases, with 10 bases between the two germline ends. The CDR3 consists of 12 residues. CDR3 DNA: TGTGCCTGGAGTGTACGGGGGAGGGAGCAGTACTTC. Its protein product is CAWSVRGREQYF.

The chain carries TRBV2 and TRBJ2-3; D gene unclear. Trimming left V 11 bases short and J 9 bases short, with 12 bases between. Germline CDR1 is SNHLY and CDR2 is FYNNEI. This CDR3 region has 10 residues. CDR3 coding DNA: TGTGCCGTCCTAGGAAGAACGCAGTATTTT. Its translation is CAVLGRTQYF.

CDR3 amino acids: CASSQVIAGVEQFF. The CDR3, as DNA: TGTGCCAGCAGCCAAGTAATAGCGGGGGTTGAGCAGTTCTTC. V gene TRBV3-1 (or the pseudogene TRBV3-2) combines with J gene TRBJ2-1, with 9 bases matching TRBD2. This CDR3 has 14 amino acids. V was pared by 1 base and J by 9 bases, with 4 bases of the junction left unmatched. The V gene's germline CDR1 is LGHDT and CDR2 YNNKEL (reference sequence).

The CDR3: CASNLPGQGNYGYTF. CDR3 nucleotides: TGTGCCAGTAACTTACCGGGACAGGGGAACTATGGCTACACCTTC. The rearrangement uses TRBV19 and TRBJ1-2; TRBD1 matches 10 bases. The CDR3 contains 15 residues. V lost 7 bases and J lost 2; bases outside the gene matches: 7. CDR1 and CDR2 from the germline V gene are LNHDA and SQIVND (reference sequence).

J is TRBJ1-4 and V is TRBV5-4, with D maybe TRBD1 (5 bases). The CDR3 covers 15 residues. CDR1 is SGHNT and CDR2 is YYREEE in the germline V gene (reference sequence). The V end lost 4 bases, the J end lost 8 bases, and 18 bases lay between the germline ends. CDR3 loop: CASSVPGTSGEKLFF. The CDR3 region has the DNA TGTGCCAGCAGCGTCCCGGGGACTTCGGGGGAAAAACTGTTTTTT.

The chain links TRBV6-4 to TRBJ1-2, with 10 bases fitting TRBD1. The germline V gene has CDR1 MRHNA and CDR2 SNTAGT. With 6 bases clipped from V and 8 bases from J, the junction kept 6 bases outside the gene matches. The CDR3 loop spans 13 amino acids. This CDR3 reads CASSPTGGGGYTF. The CDR3 DNA follows: TGTGCCAGCAGCCCGACAGGGGGCGGCGGCTACACCTTC.

Details on this clone: Compared with germline, one end of the junction differs, possibly owing to a read error. The V call is TRBV11-3, the J call TRBJ2-1; TRBD2 aligns across 13 bases. The CDR3 spans 13 residues. The germline CDR1 and CDR2 sequences are SGHNT and YENEEA. The CDR3 sequence: CASSLDGLAGEVF. CDR3 in DNA: TGTGCCAGCAGCTTAGACGGACTAGCGGGAGAGGTCTTC.

The chain joins TRBV5-4 to TRBJ2-1; D is undetermined. The CDR3 is made up of 14 amino acids. V was pared by 2 bases and J by 8 bases, with 14 bases between. Germline V gene data show CDR1 as SGHNT and CDR2 as YYREEE (reference sequence). CDR3 protein: CASSFSGSIDEQFF. CDR3 sequence (DNA): TGTGCCAGCAGCTTTTCTGGTAGTATCGATGAGCAGTTCTTC.

The chain combines TRBV27 with TRBJ1-4; TRBD1 is a possible D gene (5 bases). The CDR3 length is 14 residues. The V and J ends lost 7 bases and 7 bases respectively, with 16 bases between them. From germline, CDR1 is MNHEY and CDR2 SMNVEV (reference sequence). DNA for the CDR3: TGTGCCAGCAAATTAATTGGGGGGGGTGAAAAACTGTTTTTT. Protein sequence: CASKLIGGGEKLFF.